The rows below give T cell receptor beta chains drawn from one sample of a study of cytomegalovirus exposure and HLA in healthy donors. Profiled with immunoSEQ multiplex PCR; TCRdb holds only in-frame clones, not every one. Found here are fewer than 95,000 clones, roughly 85% of them singletons; the top ten hold 7.4%. Sample: PBMCs. These receptors were obtained from a man aged 35 to 55 in good health and CMV-seropositive. CDR3s include the opening cysteine and the closing phenylalanine or tryptophan. D genes are given only for firm matches. The listing skips clone size in some rows; elsewhere it reads once, few, many or a size class.

size	V	J	D	CDR3	DNA
NA	TRBV6-1	TRBJ2-7	NA	CASSVGHMIYEQYF	TGTGCCAGCAGTGTAGGACATATGATCTACGAGCAGTACTTC
once	TRBV19	TRBJ2-6	NA	CASQYGAPGALVSGANVLTF	TGTGCCAGCCAATATGGGGCCCCTGGCGCCTTAGTCTCTGGGGCCAACGTCCTGACTTTC
NA	TRBV7-9	TRBJ2-5	TRBD1	CASSAPGQGAREQYF	TGTGCCAGCAGCGCCCCGGGACAGGGGGCGAGGGAGCAGTACTTC
NA	TRBV6-6	TRBJ2-3	NA	CASSPYRPGSTDTQYF	TGTGCCAGCAGTCCCTACAGGCCCGGAAGCACAGATACGCAGTATTTT
NA	TRBV6-1	TRBJ2-7	TRBD1	CASCFAGGREQYF	TGTGCCAGCTGTTTCGCAGGGGGAAGGGAGCAGTACTTC
NA	TRBV19	TRBJ2-5	TRBD2	CASSTSGSWETQYF	TGTGCCAGTAGTACCAGCGGGAGTTGGGAGACCCAGTACTTC
NA	TRBV9	TRBJ2-5	TRBD1	CASSVGDRAYQETQYF	TGTGCCAGCAGCGTAGGCGACAGGGCGTACCAAGAGACCCAGTACTTC
NA	TRBV27	TRBJ2-7	NA	CASSLAGFGEQYF	TGTGCCAGCAGTTTGGCAGGGTTCGGGGAGCAGTACTTC
few	TRBV5-1	TRBJ2-3	TRBD2	CASSLSGGAGDTQYF	TGCGCCAGCAGCCTTAGCGGGGGGGCCGGAGATACGCAGTATTTT
NA	TRBV7-8	TRBJ2-4	TRBD2	CASSLVTSDIQYF	TGTGCCAGCAGCTTAGTAACTAGCGACATTCAGTACTTC
NA	TRBV6-5	TRBJ1-1	TRBD1	CASRTWTGTAGAFF	TGTGCCAGCAGAACCTGGACAGGCACGGCGGGAGCTTTCTTT
once	TRBV28	TRBJ1-4	NA	CASKGSPGEKLFF	TGTGCCAGCAAGGGGTCCCCTGGTGAAAAACTGTTTTTT
NA	TRBV2	TRBJ2-2	NA	CASSAVGSTGELFF	TGTGCCAGCAGTGCCGTCGGGTCCACCGGGGAGCTGTTTTTT
NA	TRBV5-1	TRBJ2-3	TRBD2	CASSLASGGFNTQYF	TGCGCCAGCAGCTTGGCTAGCGGGGGGTTTAATACGCAGTATTTT
NA	TRBV6-6	TRBJ1-4	TRBD1	CASRKGQGSEKLFF	TGTGCCAGCAGGAAGGGACAGGGGAGTGAAAAACTGTTTTTT
NA	TRBV28	TRBJ2-7	NA	CASSSLTGPTITYEQYF	TGTGCCAGCAGTTCCCTGACAGGTCCCACCATCACCTACGAGCAGTACTTC